This T cell receptor beta chain came from a study of blood T cell repertoires in COVID-19. Background on the study: Material from acute and convalescent COVID-19 was sourced from the United States, Italy and Spain.

Germline CDR1 and CDR2: LGHNA and YNFKEQ. V lost 2 bases and J lost 3; bases outside the gene matches: 7. CDR3 length equals 17 residues. Profiling relied on immunoSEQ multiplex PCR, and the TCRdb table lists in-frame clones only, not all of them. The repertoire holds some 250,000 clones, with approximately 87% as singletons. The sample taken for sequencing was peripheral blood. The rearrangement uses TRBV4-2 and TRBJ2-1; TRBD2 matches at 10 bases. This TCR was sampled from a woman aged 25 to 39 with COVID-19, enrolled during active disease. The CDR3 here is CASSQPQRTSGYNEQFF. The DNA of the CDR3 is TGTGCCAGCAGCCAACCCCAGAGGACTAGCGGCTACAATGAGCAGTTCTTC.